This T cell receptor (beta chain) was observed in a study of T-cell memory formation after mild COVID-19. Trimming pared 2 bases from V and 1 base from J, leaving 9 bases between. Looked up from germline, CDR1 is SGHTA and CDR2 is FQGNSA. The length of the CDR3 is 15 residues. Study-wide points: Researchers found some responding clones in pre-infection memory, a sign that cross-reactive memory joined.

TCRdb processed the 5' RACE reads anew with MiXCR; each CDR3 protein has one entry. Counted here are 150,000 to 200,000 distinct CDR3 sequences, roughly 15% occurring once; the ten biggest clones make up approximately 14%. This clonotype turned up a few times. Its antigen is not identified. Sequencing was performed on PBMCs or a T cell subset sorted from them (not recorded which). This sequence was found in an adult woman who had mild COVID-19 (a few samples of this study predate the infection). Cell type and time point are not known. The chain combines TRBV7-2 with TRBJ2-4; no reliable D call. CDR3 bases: TGTGCCAGCAGCTTAACCCTCTTCGCCAAAAACATTCAGTACTTC. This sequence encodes CASSLTLFAKNIQYF.